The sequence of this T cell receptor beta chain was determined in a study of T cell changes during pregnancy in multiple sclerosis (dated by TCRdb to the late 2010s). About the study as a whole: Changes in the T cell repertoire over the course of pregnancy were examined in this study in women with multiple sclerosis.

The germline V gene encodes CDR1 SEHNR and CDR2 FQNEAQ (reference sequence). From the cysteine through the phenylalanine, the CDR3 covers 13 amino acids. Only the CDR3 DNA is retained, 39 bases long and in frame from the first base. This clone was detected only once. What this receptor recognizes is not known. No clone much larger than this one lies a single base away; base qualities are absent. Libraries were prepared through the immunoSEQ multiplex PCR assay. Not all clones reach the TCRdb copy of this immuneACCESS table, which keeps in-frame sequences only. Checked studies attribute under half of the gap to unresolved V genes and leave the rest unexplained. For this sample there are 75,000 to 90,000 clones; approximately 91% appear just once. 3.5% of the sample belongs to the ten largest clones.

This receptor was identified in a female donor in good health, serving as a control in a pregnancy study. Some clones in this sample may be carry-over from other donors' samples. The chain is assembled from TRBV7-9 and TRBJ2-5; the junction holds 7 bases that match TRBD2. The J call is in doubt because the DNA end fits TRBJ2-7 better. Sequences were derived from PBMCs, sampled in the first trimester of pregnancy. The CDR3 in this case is CATKSGGNHEQYF. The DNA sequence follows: TGTGCCACCAAGTCCGGGGGGAACCACGAGCAGTACTTC.